One and the same sample provided the 7 T cell receptor beta chains below, sequenced in a study of cytomegalovirus exposure and HLA in healthy donors. TCRdb's copy holds only in-frame clones and misses some; the assay was immunoSEQ multiplex PCR. The table includes 200,000 to 250,000 clones, over 80% detected once. The source material was PBMCs. All receptors come from a woman aged 25 to 39 in good health and CMV-seropositive.

The chain employs TRBV6-1 and TRBJ1-5, with 7 bases matching TRBD1. The CDR3 is 15 amino acids. CDR1 and CDR2 from the germline V gene are MNHNS and SASEGT. V lost 7 bases, J lost 0 bases, and 6 bases stayed unmatched. The CDR3 sequence is CASNTQGNSNQPQHF. CDR3 nucleotide sequence: TGTGCCAGCAACACACAGGGGAATAGCAATCAGCCCCAGCATTTT.

This sequence joins TRBV9 and TRBJ1-1; 8 nucleotides match TRBD1. This CDR3 spans 15 amino acids. The germline V gene has CDR1 SGDLS and CDR2 YYNGEE. V shed 2 bases and J 13 bases; nucleotides not matched to a gene: 16. CDR3 in DNA: TGTGCCAGCAGCGTCACCCTAGGGCCGACAGGGGAGCTTTTCTTT. Residues: CASSVTLGPTGELFF. Drawing the rest from reference TRBV9 and TRBJ1-1, the complete variable domain is DSGVTQTPKHLITATGQRVTLRCSPRSGDLSVYWYQQSLDQGLQFLIQYYNGEERAKGNILERFSAQQFPDLHSELNLSSLELGDSALYFCASSVTLGPTGELFFGQGTRLTVV.

This clone was picked up one time. This chain links TRBV5-1 with TRBJ2-3, with D perhaps TRBD2 (6 bases). The CDR3 spans 15 residues. Germline V CDR1 and CDR2: SGHRS, YFSETQ. Trimming took off 4 bases at V and 1 base at J, with 13 bases between the two ends. DNA for the CDR3: TGCGCCAGCAGCAGGGAGGTCCCTGGCACAGATACGCAGTATTTT. Translated, it gives CASSREVPGTDTQYF.

The chain couples TRBV5-1 to TRBJ1-5; the match to TRBD1 covers 9 bases. Per germline, CDR1 SGHRS and CDR2 YFSETQ. The length of the CDR3 is 15 residues. V lost 3 bases to trimming and J lost 4 bases; unmatched junction nucleotides: 5. CDR3 in DNA: TGCGCCAGCAGCTCTGGACAGGGGACAAATCAGCCCCAGCATTTT. Amino acid sequence: CASSSGQGTNQPQHF.

The rearrangement uses TRBV28 and TRBJ2-5; 10 nucleotides align to TRBD1. After removal of 4 bases from V and 5 bases from J, the junction contained 10 bases not matched to a gene. Germline V gene data show CDR1 as MDHEN and CDR2 as SYDVKM. The CDR3 spans 16 residues. CDR3 region: CASSSTGQGKMETQYF. In nucleotides, the CDR3 is TGTGCCAGCAGTTCCACGGGACAGGGGAAAATGGAGACCCAGTACTTC.

The chain uses TRBV2 and TRBJ1-1; weak D call: TRBD1 (5 bases). The germline V gene has CDR1 SNHLY and CDR2 FYNNEI. This CDR3 contains 17 residues. Trimming cost V 7 bases and J 5 bases, with 26 bases left between them. CDR3 sequence: CASMPGAGVGFWTEAFF. CDR3 in DNA: TGTGCCAGCATGCCCGGCGCGGGGGTTGGATTTTGGACTGAAGCTTTCTTT.

A few counts support this clone. V and J are TRBV7-2 and TRBJ1-2; 8 bases align to TRBD1. The CDR3 has 16 amino acids. After removal of 1 base from V and 4 bases from J, the junction contained 8 bases not matched to a gene. In germline, CDR1 is SGHTA, CDR2 FQGNSA. Here the CDR3 DNA reads TGTGCCAGCAGCTTAGACAGGGGGATTGTCACCTATGGCTACACCTTC. Translation: CASSLDRGIVTYGYTF.